These 13 T cell receptor beta chains were sequenced from one sample in a study of T cells in Graves' hyperthyroidism and ophthalmopathy. Template material for amplifying TCR beta CDR3 regions consisted of RNA transcripts. First-round RT-PCR targeting the TCR CDR3 was performed with the HTBI primer set. TCRdb re-called the multiplex PCR reads with MiXCR, one entry per CDR3 protein. Among roughly 700,000 distinct CDR3 sequences listed, roughly 15% were seen once. The sample consisted of blood. All receptors come from a woman under 30 with Graves' hyperthyroidism.

The V gene is TRBV28, the J gene TRBJ2-1, with 9 positions matching TRBD2. Looked up from germline, CDR1 is MDHEN and CDR2 is SYDVKM. V lost 6 bases and J lost 4; bases outside the gene matches: 4. CDR3 length: 14 amino acids. The CDR3 protein is CASRVLAGYNEQFF. The CDR3 nucleotides read TGTGCCAGCAGGGTCCTAGCGGGGTACAATGAGCAGTTCTTC.

This clonotype was seen ten or more times. The rearrangement uses TRBV30 and TRBJ1-1; D call uncertain. The CDR3 has 14 amino acids. Between the trimmed V and J ends, which lost 2 bases and 0 bases, there was a span of 10 bases. Germline V lookup: CDR1 GTSNPN, CDR2 SVGIG (reference sequence). CDR3 sequence: CAWSRAGLNTEAFF. The DNA of the CDR3 is TGTGCCTGGAGTCGGGCAGGTCTGAACACTGAAGCTTTCTTT.

This clonotype was observed at least ten times. The rearrangement joins TRBV15 to TRBJ2-2; TRBD1 matches 9 bases. The CDR3 contains 17 residues. V trimming: 4 bases; J trimming: 5 bases; junction bases outside the gene matches: 11. Looked up from germline, CDR1 is LNHNV and CDR2 is YYDKDF (reference sequence). The CDR3: CATSKELTGGWTGELFF. The CDR3 DNA reads as TGTGCCACCAGCAAAGAGTTAACAGGGGGCTGGACCGGGGAGCTGTTTTTT.

This clonotype appeared many times. J is TRBJ1-1 and V is TRBV20-1, with D hard to call. CDR3 length: 12 amino acids. The germline V gene encodes CDR1 DFQATT and CDR2 SNEGSKA (reference sequence). Deletions cut 0 bases from V and 2 bases from J, with 4 bases between. CDR3 in amino acids: CSARDRNTEAFF. CDR3 coding DNA: TGCAGTGCTAGAGACCGCAACACTGAAGCTTTCTTT.

This clonotype showed up many times. The CDR3 here is CASSLGLAGVGGGELFF. The CDR3 nucleotides are TGTGCCAGCAGCCTGGGACTAGCGGGAGTCGGGGGCGGGGAGCTGTTTTTT. The V call is TRBV7-2, the J call TRBJ2-2; 14 nucleotides match TRBD2. With V trimmed by 5 bases and J by 7 bases, 9 bases remained unmatched. Germline V gene data show CDR1 as SGHTA and CDR2 as FQGNSA. CDR3 length: 17 residues.

The sample holds many counts of this clonotype. CDR3 amino acids: CASSFSRGQPQHF. In DNA, the CDR3 is TGTGCCAGCAGTTTTTCAAGGGGTCAGCCCCAGCATTTT. V and J are TRBV28 and TRBJ1-5; maybe TRBD1 (5 bases). CDR1 and CDR2 (germline): MDHEN, SYDVKM. The CDR3 extends over 13 amino acids. Trimming removed 3 bases from V and 6 bases from J, with 9 bases in between. Supplemented by reference TRBV28 and TRBJ1-5, the full variable domain reads DVKVTQSSRYLVKRTGEKVFLECVQDMDHENMFWYRQDPGLGLRLIYFSYDVKMKEKGDIPEGYSVSREKKERFSLILESASTNQTSMYLCASSFSRGQPQHFGDGTRLSIL.

This clonotype was detected a few times. V gene TRBV7-9 combines with J gene TRBJ2-2; D is uncertain. Germline V gene lookup returns CDR1 SEHNR and CDR2 FQNEAQ (reference sequence). This CDR3 spans 15 amino acids. V lost 3 bases and J lost 3, with 11 bases in between. For the CDR3, the DNA is TGTGCCAGCAGCTTGTACGGAACAGACACCGGGGAGCTGTTTTTT. Translating gives CASSLYGTDTGELFF.

Of note for this clonotype: It may be a read error: a sequence one base away is much more abundant. The rearrangement joins TRBV10-3 to TRBJ2-1; 10 nucleotides align to TRBD2. The J call may be incorrect, as the DNA end agrees better with TRBJ2-7. The CDR3 is 15 amino acids. Germline loops: CDR1 ENHRY, CDR2 SYGVKD. The chain's CDR3 is CAIKGLAGAYNEQYF. CDR3 DNA: TGTGCCATCAAGGGTCTAGCGGGAGCATACAATGAGCAGTACTTC.

For this clonotype: A much larger clone lies a single base off, so this may be a read error. V gene TRBV24-1 combines with J gene TRBJ2-1; TRBD2 matches at 13 bases. CDR1 and CDR2 from the germline V gene are KGHDR and SFDVKD. This CDR3 spans 17 amino acids. J lost 10 bases, V lost 2 bases, and 10 bases had no gene match. The CDR3 reads CATSDSPGLAGNYEQFF. The CDR3 DNA is TGTGCCACCAGTGATTCCCCGGGACTAGCGGGGAACTACGAGCAGTTCTTC.

This clonotype showed up just a few times. At one end the junction does not follow the germline gene, possibly because of a read error. Here the CDR3 reads CASSLGGQNQEPQYF. CDR3 bases: TGCGCCAGCAGCTTGGGGGGACAGAACCAAGAGCCCCAGTACTTC. The chain is built from TRBV5-1 and TRBJ2-5; 7 nucleotides align to TRBD1. The CDR3 is made up of 15 amino acids. Germline-derived CDR1 and CDR2 are SGHRS and YFSETQ.

CDR3 amino acids: CSASHRHGGPETQYF. DNA of the CDR3: TGCAGTGCTAGCCACCGGCACGGGGGCCCGGAGACCCAGTACTTC. The chain recombines TRBV20-1 with TRBJ2-5, with D perhaps TRBD1 or TRBD2 (6 bases each). Germline CDR1 reads DFQATT; CDR2 reads SNEGSKA (reference sequence). CDR3 length: 15 amino acids. The V and J ends lost 3 bases and 5 bases respectively, with 19 bases between them.

A word on this clonotype: Possible read error: a much larger clone is one base away. The chain joins TRBV6-1 to TRBJ2-1, with D hard to call. The CDR3 is 12 amino acids. V lost 3 bases and J lost 8, with 8 bases in between. Germline CDR1 is MNHNS and CDR2 is SASEGT. The CDR3 DNA is TGTGCCAGCAGTGAGTCAGAAGATGAGCAGTTCTTC. The encoded protein is CASSESEDEQFF.

The chain couples TRBV3-1 to TRBJ2-1; D uncertain. CDR1 and CDR2 from the germline V gene are LGHDT and YNNKEL (reference sequence). CDR3 length: 17 residues. Between the trimmed V and J ends, which lost 0 bases and 0 bases, there was a span of 12 bases. CDR3 residues: CASSQDRRLSSYNEQFF. CDR3 DNA: TGTGCCAGCAGCCAAGATAGGCGCCTAAGCTCCTACAATGAGCAGTTCTTC.